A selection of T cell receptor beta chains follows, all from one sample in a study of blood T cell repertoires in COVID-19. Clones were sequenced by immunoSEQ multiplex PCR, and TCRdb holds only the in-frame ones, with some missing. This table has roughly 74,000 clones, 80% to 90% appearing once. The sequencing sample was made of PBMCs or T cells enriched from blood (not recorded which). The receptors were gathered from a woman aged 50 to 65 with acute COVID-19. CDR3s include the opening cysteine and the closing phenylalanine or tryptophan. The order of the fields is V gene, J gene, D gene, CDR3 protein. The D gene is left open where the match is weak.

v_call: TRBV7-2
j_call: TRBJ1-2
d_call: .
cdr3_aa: CASSFVGVYGYTF

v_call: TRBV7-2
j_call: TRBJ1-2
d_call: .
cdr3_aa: CASSTRARRYGYTF

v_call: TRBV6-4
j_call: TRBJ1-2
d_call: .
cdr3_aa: CASSQEGYYGYTF

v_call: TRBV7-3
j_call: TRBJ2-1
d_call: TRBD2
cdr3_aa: CASSPGTSWSMAQFF

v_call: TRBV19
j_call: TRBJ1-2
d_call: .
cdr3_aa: CASSPRAGDYGYTF

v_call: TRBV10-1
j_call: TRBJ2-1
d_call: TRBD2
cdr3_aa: CASSELAGSYNEQFF

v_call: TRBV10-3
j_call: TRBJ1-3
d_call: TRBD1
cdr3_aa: CAISMDRGDSGNTIYF

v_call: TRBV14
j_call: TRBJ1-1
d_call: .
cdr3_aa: CASSRGIGGDLMNTEAFF

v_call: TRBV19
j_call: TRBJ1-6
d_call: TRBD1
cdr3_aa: CASSGDRGNSPLHF

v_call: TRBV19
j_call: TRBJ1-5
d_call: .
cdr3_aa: CASSQDTGRGRQPQHF

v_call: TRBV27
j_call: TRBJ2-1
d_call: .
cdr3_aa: CASSELAPYNEQFF

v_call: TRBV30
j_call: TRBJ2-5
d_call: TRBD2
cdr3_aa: CAHELAAQETQYF

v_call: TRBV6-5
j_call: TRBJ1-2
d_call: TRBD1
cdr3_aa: CGTGWNGYTF

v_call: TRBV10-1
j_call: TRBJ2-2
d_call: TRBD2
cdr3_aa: CASSDPGLAPGELFF

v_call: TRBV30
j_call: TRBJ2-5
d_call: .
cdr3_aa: CAWSGVVTAETQYF

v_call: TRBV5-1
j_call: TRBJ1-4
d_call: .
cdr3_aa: CASSLAVRATNEKLFF

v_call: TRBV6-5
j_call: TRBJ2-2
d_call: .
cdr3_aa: CASSYQGSGELFF

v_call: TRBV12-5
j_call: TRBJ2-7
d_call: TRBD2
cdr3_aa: CASGLLRLAEPYSYEQYF

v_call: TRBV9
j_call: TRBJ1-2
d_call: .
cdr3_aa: CASSVMEGVNYGYTF

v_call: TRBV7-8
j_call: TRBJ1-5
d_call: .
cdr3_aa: CASSGGLWGNNQPQHF

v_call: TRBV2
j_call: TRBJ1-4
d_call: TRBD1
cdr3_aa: CASGRATGRVNEKLFF

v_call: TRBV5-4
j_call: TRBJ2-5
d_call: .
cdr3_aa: CASSLDPTREDTQYF

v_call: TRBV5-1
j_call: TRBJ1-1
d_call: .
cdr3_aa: CASSLDPGDTEAFF

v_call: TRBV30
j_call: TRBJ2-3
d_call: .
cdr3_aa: CAWSEIQADAQYF

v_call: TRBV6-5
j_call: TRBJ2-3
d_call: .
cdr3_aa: CASSYSGRHTDTQYF

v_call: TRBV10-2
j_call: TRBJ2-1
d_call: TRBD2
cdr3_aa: CASNSGTSGSGVDEQFF

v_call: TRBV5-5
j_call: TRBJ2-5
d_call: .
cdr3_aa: CASSLRGSWETQYF

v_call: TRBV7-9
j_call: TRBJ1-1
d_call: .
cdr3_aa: CASREQGSTEAFF

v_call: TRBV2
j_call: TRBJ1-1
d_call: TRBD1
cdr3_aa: CASRKNRGENTEAFF

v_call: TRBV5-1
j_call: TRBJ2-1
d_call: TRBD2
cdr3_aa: CASSLVASGGSYNEQFF

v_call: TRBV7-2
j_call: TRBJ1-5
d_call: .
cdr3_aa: CASSLRSQPQHF

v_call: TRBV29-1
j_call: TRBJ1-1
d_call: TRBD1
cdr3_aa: CTGTGLNTEAFF

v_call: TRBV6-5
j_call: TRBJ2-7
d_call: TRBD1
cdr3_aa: CASSRDRASDDEQYF

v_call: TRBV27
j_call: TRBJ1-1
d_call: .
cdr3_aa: CASSLAGWDTEAFF

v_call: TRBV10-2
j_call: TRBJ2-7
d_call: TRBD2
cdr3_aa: CASSGATSGRAYEQYF

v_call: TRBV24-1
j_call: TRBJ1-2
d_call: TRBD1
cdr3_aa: CATSDHRKTGLGGYTF

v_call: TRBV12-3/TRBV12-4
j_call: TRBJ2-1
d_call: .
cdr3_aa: CASSAQGNEQFF

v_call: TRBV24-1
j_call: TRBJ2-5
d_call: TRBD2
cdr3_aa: CATSDFSSGRAAETQYF

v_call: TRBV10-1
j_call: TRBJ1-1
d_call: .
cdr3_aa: CASSETVEMGSAFF

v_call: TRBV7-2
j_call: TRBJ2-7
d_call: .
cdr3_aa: CASSLSALYEQYF

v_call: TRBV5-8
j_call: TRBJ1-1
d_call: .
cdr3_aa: CASSLDGRRNTEAFF

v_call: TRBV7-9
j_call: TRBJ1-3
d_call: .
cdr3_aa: CASSFTGAGNTIYF

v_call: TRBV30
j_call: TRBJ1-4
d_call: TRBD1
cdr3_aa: CAWSVPVSGGGEKLFF

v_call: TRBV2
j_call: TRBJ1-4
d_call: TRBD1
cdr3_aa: CASSEADWGIRGHEKLFF

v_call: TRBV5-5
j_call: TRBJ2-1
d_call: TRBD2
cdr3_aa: CASSLVMGLFSNEQFF

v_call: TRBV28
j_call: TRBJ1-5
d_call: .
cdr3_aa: CASSLGGEQPQHF

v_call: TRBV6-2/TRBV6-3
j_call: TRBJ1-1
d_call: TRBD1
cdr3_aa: CASSFRTGRSGDTEAFF